A selection of T cell receptor beta chains follows, all from one sample in a study of PD-1 blockade in classical Hodgkin lymphoma. Data came from immunoSEQ multiplex PCR; TCRdb stores just in-frame clones and leaves some out. The sample has 35,000 to 45,000 clones; approximately 69% are singletons. The specimen comprised peripheral blood mononuclear cells (PBMCs), sampled before the second cycle of nivolumab. The receptors shown here come from a human donor with classical Hodgkin lymphoma. Both conserved end residues are part of each CDR3. The D gene is left open where the match is weak.

J gene	V gene	D gene	CDR3 protein
TRBJ2-3	TRBV15	TRBD2	CATSRAASGITDTQYF
TRBJ2-5	TRBV30	TRBD2	CAWSVSGGAWETQYF
TRBJ2-7	TRBV5-8	-	CASSQWTDYSYEQYF
TRBJ2-7	TRBV11-1	TRBD2	CASSADPGLEYEQYF
TRBJ2-4	TRBV28	-	CASSLSGFISAKNIQYF
TRBJ2-1	TRBV27	TRBD2	CASSFTLAVPKGQFF
TRBJ2-1	TRBV11-2	TRBD2	CASSPRGAGVLAEQFF
TRBJ2-7	TRBV4-3	-	CASSQDSQTYEQYF
TRBJ2-7	TRBV7-2	TRBD1	CASSKDRGSYEQYF
TRBJ2-7	TRBV6-1	TRBD1	CASWGTGLSYEQYF
TRBJ1-1	TRBV30	-	CAWSALGRNTEAFF
TRBJ2-3	TRBV5-4	TRBD2	CASSFQLAGDTDTQYF
TRBJ2-3	TRBV10-3	-	CAISGTSTDTQYF
TRBJ1-3	TRBV4-3	-	CASSQVGDRGNTIYF
TRBJ2-7	TRBV29-1	-	CSVTGFAEQYF
TRBJ2-3	TRBV4-2	TRBD2	CASSPYRYTSDLNTDTQYF
TRBJ1-3	TRBV5-4	TRBD1	CASSSQGRSGNTIYF
TRBJ1-5	TRBV7-6	-	CASSLGSGQPQHF
TRBJ2-7	TRBV28	-	CASSSTPLMAYEQYF
TRBJ2-7	TRBV5-1	TRBD1	CASSLAGTGYEQYF
TRBJ1-5	TRBV19	TRBD1	CASSLTGGADSSSNQPQHF
TRBJ2-3	TRBV2	-	CASSVREVGDTQYF
TRBJ1-5	TRBV5-1	-	CASSPIPTSNQPQHF
TRBJ2-1	TRBV7-9	TRBD2	CASSPRLAGGQQFF
TRBJ2-2	TRBV7-9	-	CASSLGSPATNTGELFF
TRBJ1-3	TRBV2	TRBD1	CASSWERTGSSGNTIYF
TRBJ2-3	TRBV30	-	CALESVGGITDTQYF
TRBJ1-1	TRBV2	-	CASSVLPDNTEAFF
TRBJ2-7	TRBV5-8	TRBD1	CASSLGTGLHEQYF
TRBJ2-7	TRBV5-5	TRBD1	CASSSGQSIVYEQYF
TRBJ1-2	TRBV4-1	-	CASSQDGRDYGYTF
TRBJ2-3	TRBV4-1	-	CASSQRGTSADTQYF
TRBJ1-1	TRBV15	-	CATSRTTGGTEAFF
TRBJ2-5	TRBV18	-	CASSPPSGVQETQYF
TRBJ2-1	TRBV7-9	-	CASSIGAQEGYNEQFF
TRBJ2-1	TRBV11-2	-	CASSLEWAGRFNEQFF
TRBJ2-7	TRBV7-2	-	CASSPTGTPYYEQYF
TRBJ2-5	TRBV7-9	-	CASSSRLTPFGETQYF
TRBJ2-2	TRBV7-3	-	CASSPGRVGGSGELFF